A single sample gave rise to the 5 T cell receptor beta chains below, sequenced in a study of cytomegalovirus exposure and HLA in healthy donors. The primer mix had 60 Vbeta and 13 Jbeta primers. Repertoires were generated with immunoSEQ multiplex PCR, while TCRdb's copy carries only in-frame clones and drops some. Here the sample spans approximately 130,000 clones, around 77% being singletons. The sample taken for sequencing was PBMCs. The receptors shown here come from a man between 45 and 60 years old in good health and CMV-seronegative.

The genes are TRBV18 and TRBJ2-1, with no clear D. Germline V gene sequence: CDR1 KGHSH, CDR2 LQKENI. The length of the CDR3 is 15 residues. Trimming removed 0 bases from V and 6 bases from J, with 12 bases in between. The CDR3 DNA sequence: TGTGCCAGCTCACCACCGGGTCAGGCAAGCAATGAGCAGTTCTTC. It yields the protein CASSPPGQASNEQFF.

The genes are TRBV27 and TRBJ2-1, with 10 bases identical to TRBD2. The CDR3 has 16 amino acids. With 2 bases clipped from V and 12 bases from J, the junction kept 13 bases outside the gene matches. Germline loops: CDR1 MNHEY, CDR2 SMNVEV (reference sequence). CDR3 loop: CASSLIVPLAGVGQFF. In nucleotides, the CDR3 is TGTGCCAGCAGTTTAATTGTCCCGCTAGCGGGAGTCGGGCAGTTCTTC.

V usage is TRBV27 and J usage is TRBJ2-3; D not certain. The CDR3 consists of 14 residues. Germline V gene lookup returns CDR1 MNHEY and CDR2 SMNVEV (reference sequence). V lost 4 bases and J lost 2, with 10 bases in between. CDR3 DNA: TGTGCCAGCAGTTCCTGGCGGTCCACAGATACGCAGTATTTT. Encoded protein: CASSSWRSTDTQYF.

V and J are TRBV18 and TRBJ2-1; D may be TRBD1 (7 bases). V gave up 2 bases and J gave up 0 bases, with 20 bases separating them. In germline, CDR1 is KGHSH, CDR2 LQKENI. The CDR3 sequence is 19 residues long. CDR3 amino acids: CASSPKALGGDSSYNEQFF. DNA of the CDR3: TGTGCCAGCTCACCAAAGGCCCTAGGAGGGGACAGCTCCTACAATGAGCAGTTCTTC.

This sequence joins TRBV2 and TRBJ2-7; a possible D gene is TRBD1 (5 bases). V was pared by 3 bases and J by 3 bases, with 12 bases between. The CDR3 has 14 residues. Germline CDR1 and CDR2: SNHLY and FYNNEI. Written as DNA, the CDR3 is TGTGCCAGCAGTGATAGGACACCGAACTACGAGCAGTACTTC. Protein: CASSDRTPNYEQYF.